This T cell receptor beta chain was recovered during a study of T cells in Graves' hyperthyroidism and ophthalmopathy. Study-wide findings and caveats: Ophthalmopathy and stable hyperthyroidism were told apart by a 13 V-J model.

Template material for amplifying TCR beta CDR3 regions consisted of RNA transcripts. An initial round of RT-PCR targeting the TCR CDR3 relied on the HTBI primer set. TCRdb re-analysed the multiplex PCR reads in MiXCR, keeping a single row per CDR3 protein. The repertoire holds approximately 370,000 distinct CDR3 sequences, with about a sixth as singletons. This clonotype was recorded many times. Its specificity is not known. Aged 18 to 65, the patients had hyperthyroidism that was newly diagnosed and had lasted under 2 months. The CDR3 runs to 11 residues. The germline CDR1 and CDR2 sequences are GTSNPN and SVGIG (reference sequence). Between the trimmed V and J ends, which lost 4 bases and 3 bases, there was a span of 7 bases.

The TCR sequence derives from a woman between 25 and 40 years old with Graves' hyperthyroidism that later progressed to Graves' ophthalmopathy. Sequences were obtained from blood. The chain has TRBV30 and TRBJ2-7; no reliable D call. In nucleotides, the CDR3 is TGTGCCTGGATAGCCCTCTACGAGCAGTACTTC. It translates to CAWIALYEQYF.